This T cell receptor (beta chain) was sequenced for a study of shared clonotypes between healthy human individuals. General study findings and limits: Sampling involved blood alone; tissue repertoires likely differ.

An even split of each subset's genomic DNA across several immunoSEQ plates was performed. Profiled with immunoSEQ multiplex PCR; TCRdb holds only in-frame clones, not every one. The table includes about 2 million clones, just under 95% detected once. V gave up 7 bases and J gave up 4 bases; unmatched junction bases: 8. Germline-derived CDR1 and CDR2 are MNHNS and SASEGT. The CDR3 extends over 14 amino acids. As to this clone: As yet, its antigen is unknown.

CD45RO negativity and positive selection for CCR7 defined naive CD8 cells, a population that excluded terminally differentiated effector memory CD45RA+ cells. This TCR was recovered from a young man in good health. The sequenced sample was naive CD8+ T cells sorted from blood. The rearrangement links TRBV6-1 to TRBJ2-7; 9 nucleotides match TRBD2. CDR3 DNA sequence: TGTGCCAGCAATTTTGGCGGGGGGGCATACGAGCAGTACTTC. Protein sequence: CASNFGGGAYEQYF.